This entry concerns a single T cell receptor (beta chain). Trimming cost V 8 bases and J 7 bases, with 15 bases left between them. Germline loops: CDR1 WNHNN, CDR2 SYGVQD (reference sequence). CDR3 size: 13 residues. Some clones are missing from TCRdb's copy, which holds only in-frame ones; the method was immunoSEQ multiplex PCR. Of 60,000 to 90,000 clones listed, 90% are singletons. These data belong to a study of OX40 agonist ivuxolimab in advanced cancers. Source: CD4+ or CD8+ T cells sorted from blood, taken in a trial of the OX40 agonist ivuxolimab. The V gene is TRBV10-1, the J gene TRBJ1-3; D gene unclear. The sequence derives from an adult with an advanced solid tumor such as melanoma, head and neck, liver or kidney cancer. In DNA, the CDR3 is TGCGCCAGCGTAGGTCCTATAGGTAACACCATATATTTT. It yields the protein CASVGPIGNTIYF.